This entry describes one TCR beta chain. CDR1 SGHAT and CDR2 FQNNGV come from the germline V gene. Trimming took 5 bases from V and 4 from J; bases not matched to a gene: 9. CDR3 length: 16 amino acids. The sample originates from a study of memory CD4+ T cells and cytomegalovirus serostatus. The repertoire was sequenced with immunoSEQ multiplex PCR; TCRdb's copy has only in-frame clones and lacks some. The data hold roughly 64,000 clones, with roughly three quarters observed a single time. The sort gate was single viable CD3+CD4+CD8-CD45RO+ cells for memory CD4+ T cells. The material sequenced was memory CD4+ T cells from blood. This rearrangement joins TRBV11-2 to TRBJ2-1; 9 nucleotides line up with TRBD2. The sequence was obtained from an adult in good health and CMV-seronegative. CDR3 residues: CASSPQASGAYNEQFF. The CDR3 bases are TGTGCCAGCAGCCCCCAGGCTAGCGGGGCTTACAATGAGCAGTTCTTC.